This TCR beta chain was identified in a study of blood T cell repertoires in COVID-19. Overall study: In each case, the material was cDNA or gDNA derived from T cells, B-cell-depleted T cells, or PBMCs.

Followed longitudinally, the Seattle patients had been enrolled during active infection. Germline assignment: CDR1 SGHTA and CDR2 FQGNSA. The CDR3 spans 15 residues. V was trimmed by 5 bases and J by 10 bases, leaving 24 bases between them. Per the authors' pipeline: The authors estimated nucleated cell counts from reference gene primer amplification. The table came from immunoSEQ multiplex PCR; TCRdb's copy has only in-frame clones and leaves some out. V, J and clone size derive from that table, while D and trimming were established from the DNA sequence. The sample holds 250,000 to 300,000 clones, about 88% seen once.

Sequencing was performed on peripheral blood. The chain combines TRBV7-2 with TRBJ2-7, with D possibly TRBD2 on 7 matching bases. This TCR derives from a woman aged 70 to 79 with COVID-19, enrolled during active disease. This chain's CDR3 is CASSPAPAGKGEQYF. The DNA for the CDR3 is TGTGCCAGCAGCCCCGCCCCAGCGGGAAAGGGGGAACAGTACTTC.